This TCR beta chain was recorded in a study of cytomegalovirus exposure and HLA in healthy donors. Study summary: About 77 million unique TCRs from HLA-typed donors made up an early data release. Study outcomes and limitations: According to an earlier analysis, most TCR beta V segments yielded productive rearrangements about 87% or about 30% of the time. Some V segments, TRBV6-2 and TRBV6-3 among them, were indistinguishable and were therefore excluded. Researchers reported in a later analysis that a missense DCLRE1C variant was tied to TCR beta V- and J-gene trimming.

Researchers ran the PCR with 60 Vbeta and 13 Jbeta primers. Sequenced by immunoSEQ multiplex PCR; TCRdb stores in-frame clones only, minus some. The sample holds 250,000 or so clones, around 90% seen once. CDR1 SGHDT and CDR2 YYEEEE come from the germline V gene. V was cut by 0 bases and J by 8 bases, with 5 bases left in between. The CDR3 is made up of 11 amino acids. A remark on this clone: Its cognate antigen is unknown. Other DNA sequences in this specimen translate into the identical CDR3.

The sequenced sample consisted of PBMCs. V is TRBV5-6 and J is TRBJ1-1; D perhaps matches TRBD1 (5 bases). The TCR originated in a girl aged 2 to 9 in good health and CMV-seronegative. As DNA, the CDR3 is TGTGCCAGCAGCTTGGGGACAGAAGCTTTCTTT. Translated, it gives CASSLGTEAFF.